The source of this T cell receptor (beta chain) is a study of blood T cell repertoires in COVID-19. Study as a whole: Italy, Spain and the United States were the sources of the convalescent and acute COVID-19 samples. From T cells, B-cell-depleted T cells, or PBMCs came the material, which was cDNA or gDNA.

V was shortened by 4 bases and J by 0 bases, with 13 bases between the two germline ends. CDR3 length: 15 residues. CDR1 SGHTA and CDR2 FQGNSA come from the germline V gene. Source study methods: Reference gene primer amplification in the assay estimated nucleated cell counts. The table came from immunoSEQ multiplex PCR; TCRdb's copy has only in-frame clones and leaves some out. Clone size and V and J calls were adopted from that table, with D and trimming inferred from the DNA. Of about 88,000 clones listed, approximately 91% were seen once; the top ten hold about 1.8%. The sequenced material came from peripheral blood. The V gene is TRBV7-2, the J gene TRBJ2-7; D is perhaps TRBD2 (6 bases). The receptor's source is a human donor with active COVID-19. The donor label of this sample is uncertain. Written as DNA, the CDR3 is TGTGCCAGCAGCTCCTCCGGAGGGAGCTCCTACGAGCAGTACTTC. Translated: CASSSSGGSSYEQYF.